These 19 T cell receptor beta chains originate from one sample sequenced in a study of blood T cell repertoires in COVID-19. Repertoires were generated with immunoSEQ multiplex PCR, while TCRdb's copy carries only in-frame clones and drops some. The table records about 120,000 clones, roughly 79% of them present only once. Material: peripheral blood. The receptors here all came from a man aged 65 to 85 with acute or convalescent COVID-19.

The V and J genes are TRBV7-9 and TRBJ1-6, with 11 bases lining up with TRBD1. Germline loops: CDR1 SEHNR, CDR2 FQNEAQ (reference sequence). This CDR3 region has 16 residues. V gave up 4 bases and J gave up 6 bases; unmatched junction bases: 5. CDR3 in DNA: TGTGCCAGCAGCTCACCCGGGACAGGGGGTAATTCACCCCTCCACTTT. It specifies CASSSPGTGGNSPLHF.

The rearrangement uses TRBV24-1 and TRBJ1-2, with 8 bases aligning to TRBD1. This CDR3 is built from 16 residues. Unmatched junction bases numbered 9, after V lost 1 base and J lost 6 bases. The germline V gene encodes CDR1 KGHDR and CDR2 SFDVKD. For the CDR3, the DNA is TGTGCCACCAGTGATTTTGGGACAGGCGACAGGGATGGCTACACCTTC. Translated: CATSDFGTGDRDGYTF.

Written as DNA, the CDR3 is TGTGCCAGCAGTGAAACAGGGGGCGTACAGCCCCAGCATTTT. This codes for CASSETGGVQPQHF. The chain is built from TRBV2 and TRBJ1-5; 9 bases map to TRBD1. The trim removed 2 bases at V and 7 bases at J, leaving 3 bases unmatched. Germline CDR1 reads SNHLY; CDR2 reads FYNNEI. This CDR3 is 14 amino acids long.

This clone was counted only a few times. The chain uses TRBV29-1 and TRBJ1-1, with D maybe TRBD1 (6 bases). V was cut by 3 bases and J by 4 bases, with 18 bases left in between. Germline CDR1 reads SQVTM; CDR2 reads ANQGSEA. The CDR3 loop spans 15 amino acids. The CDR3 DNA sequence: TGCAGCGTTGATTCGATAGGGGGAGTGAGCACTGAAGCTTTCTTT. Protein sequence: CSVDSIGGVSTEAFF.

The rearrangement joins TRBV18 to TRBJ2-3; D is unclear. The V end lost 6 bases, the J end lost 5 bases, and 12 bases lay between the germline ends. The CDR3 consists of 13 residues. Looked up from germline, CDR1 is KGHSH and CDR2 is LQKENI. The DNA of the CDR3 is TGTGCCAGCTCTCAGATCGCGGTAGATACGCAGTATTTT. It encodes CASSQIAVDTQYF.

This clone was counted a few times. The chain is built from TRBV18 and TRBJ1-1; 9 bases align to TRBD1. Germline V gene sequence: CDR1 KGHSH, CDR2 LQKENI. The length of the CDR3 is 15 residues. Trimming cost V 4 bases and J 3 bases; bases outside gene matches: 6. CDR3 in amino acids: CASSLLQGADTEAFF. CDR3 sequence (DNA): TGTGCCAGCTCACTGTTACAGGGGGCTGACACTGAAGCTTTCTTT.

This clone was seen a single time. The CDR3 loop is CSATYGETQYF. DNA of the CDR3: TGCAGTGCCACATACGGGGAGACCCAGTACTTC. The chain employs TRBV20-1 and TRBJ2-5; unclear D gene. CDR3 length: 11 residues. From germline, CDR1 is DFQATT and CDR2 SNEGSKA (reference sequence). Between the trimmed V and J ends, which lost 6 bases and 5 bases, there was a span of 10 bases.

The chain has TRBV12-5 and TRBJ1-5; tentatively, D is TRBD1 (6 bases). Trimming shortened V by 1 base and J by 4 bases, and 17 bases separated the two germline ends. CDR1 and CDR2 from the germline V gene are LGHNT and FRNRAP. This CDR3 contains 17 residues. The CDR3 nucleotides are TGTGCTAGTGGTTTGGCCCCAACGGGGGGACAAAATCAGCCCCAGCATTTT. Residues: CASGLAPTGGQNQPQHF.

The V gene is TRBV19, the J gene TRBJ2-7, with 13 bases aligning to TRBD2. J lost 2 bases, V lost 7 bases, and 8 bases had no gene match. The CDR3 runs 16 residues. CDR1 and CDR2 from the germline V gene are LNHDA and SQIVND (reference sequence). CDR3 DNA: TGTGCCAGTATAGGGGGGACTAGCGGGGCCCCCTACGAGCAGTACTTC. As protein: CASIGGTSGAPYEQYF.

The rearrangement uses TRBV6-2 or TRBV6-3 and TRBJ1-4; 7 bases agree with TRBD1. Germline loops: CDR1 MNHEY, CDR2 SVGEGT. There are 15 residues in the CDR3. After removal of 4 bases from V and 6 bases from J, the junction contained 8 bases not matched to a gene. CDR3 loop: CASSSETGQYEKLFF. The CDR3 DNA is TGTGCCAGCAGTTCCGAAACGGGACAGTATGAAAAACTGTTTTTT.

This rearrangement joins TRBV6-4 to TRBJ1-2; unclear D gene. V gave up 5 bases and J gave up 6 bases, with 16 bases separating them. CDR1 MRHNA and CDR2 SNTAGT come from the germline V gene. This CDR3 is 14 amino acids long. The CDR3 region is CASSSLPGLDGYTF. The CDR3 DNA is TGTGCCAGCAGTTCTCTCCCTGGACTCGATGGCTACACCTTC.

This clone was picked up a small number of times. The V and J genes are TRBV6-5 and TRBJ1-3, with 12 bases fitting TRBD1. The germline V gene has CDR1 MNHEY and CDR2 SVGAGI. The CDR3 length is 15 residues. The V segment lost 7 bases and the J segment 3 bases; nucleotides outside the gene matches: 4. For the CDR3, the DNA is TGTGCCAGCATGGGACAGGGGGCGGTTGGAAACACCATATATTTT. Its protein is CASMGQGAVGNTIYF.

The chain employs TRBV5-5 and TRBJ1-5; possible D gene TRBD1, 5 bases. CDR1 is SGHKS and CDR2 is YYEKEE in the germline V gene (reference sequence). V was cut by 4 bases and J by 9 bases, with 17 bases left in between. The CDR3 contains 14 residues. The CDR3 nucleotides are TGTGCCAGCAGCCCCGAAGGGGTGATGGGGCCCCAGCATTTT. Its protein is CASSPEGVMGPQHF.

This clone appeared many times. The CDR3: CASSTLTGSHGYTF. Here the CDR3 DNA reads TGTGCCAGCAGTACCTTGACAGGGTCGCATGGCTACACCTTC. V is TRBV28 and J is TRBJ1-2, with 7 nucleotides matching TRBD1. Germline V gives CDR1 MDHEN, CDR2 SYDVKM. The CDR3 covers 14 residues. With V trimmed by 5 bases and J by 6 bases, 9 bases remained unmatched.

The V gene is TRBV9, the J gene TRBJ1-1; TRBD1 is a possible D gene (5 bases). V shed 1 base and J shed 0 bases, with 10 bases lying between them. The CDR3 length is 15 residues. Germline CDR1 is SGDLS and CDR2 is YYNGEE. CDR3: CASSVNPGMNTEAFF. In DNA, the CDR3 is TGTGCCAGCAGCGTAAATCCAGGGATGAACACTGAAGCTTTCTTT.

Here the CDR3 reads CASSLDARGLGKLFF. CDR3 bases: TGTGCCAGCAGCTTAGACGCCAGGGGGCTTGGGAAACTGTTTTTT. The chain joins TRBV7-6 to TRBJ1-4; 8 bases agree with TRBD1. Trimming at V came to 1 base and at J to 11 bases, leaving 9 bases not matched to a gene. The CDR3 runs to 15 residues. Germline V lookup: CDR1 SGHVS, CDR2 FNYEAQ.

This clone appeared a few times. This chain uses TRBV4-3 with TRBJ1-6; 7 bases match TRBD1. The V and J ends lost 3 bases and 9 bases, in that order; junction bases with no gene match: 17. Germline values: CDR1 LGHNA, CDR2 YSLEER. The CDR3 has 18 residues. The CDR3 bases are TGCGCCAGCAGCCAGGCTCATCCCGGACAGGCTGGCATTTCACCCCTCCACTTT. Protein sequence: CASSQAHPGQAGISPLHF.

This chain links TRBV7-2 with TRBJ1-2; maybe TRBD1 (5 bases). CDR1 is SGHTA, CDR2 FQGNSA, per germline. V was pared by 5 bases and J by 2 bases, with 12 bases between. The CDR3 spans 14 residues. The CDR3 sequence is CASSPQGFNYGYTF. Written as DNA, the CDR3 is TGTGCCAGCAGCCCGCAGGGATTCAACTATGGCTACACCTTC. The full variable domain, rest sourced from reference TRBV7-2 and TRBJ1-2, is GAGVSQSPSNKVTEKGKDVELRCDPISGHTALYWYRQSLGQGLEFLIYFQGNSAPDKSGLPSDRFSAERTGGSVSTLTIQRTQQEDSAVYLCASSPQGFNYGYTFGSGTRLTVV.

The chain combines TRBV7-3 with TRBJ2-2; TRBD1 matches at 7 bases. The CDR3 sequence is 13 residues long. V lost 2 bases to trimming and J lost 8 bases; unmatched junction nucleotides: 2. The germline CDR1 and CDR2 sequences are SGHTA and FQGTGA. The CDR3, as DNA: TGTGCCAGCAGCTTAGACAGGGTGGGGGAGCTGTTTTTT. Protein: CASSLDRVGELFF.